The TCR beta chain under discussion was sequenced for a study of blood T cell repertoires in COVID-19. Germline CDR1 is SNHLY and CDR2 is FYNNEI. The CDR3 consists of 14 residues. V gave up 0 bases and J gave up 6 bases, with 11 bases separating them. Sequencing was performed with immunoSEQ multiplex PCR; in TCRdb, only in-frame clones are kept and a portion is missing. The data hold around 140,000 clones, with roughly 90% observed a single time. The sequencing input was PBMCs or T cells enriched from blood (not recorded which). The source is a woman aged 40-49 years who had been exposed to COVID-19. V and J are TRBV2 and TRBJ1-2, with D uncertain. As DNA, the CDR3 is TGTGCCAGCAGTGAAGCGACATTGTTCCATGGCTACACCTTC. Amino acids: CASSEATLFHGYTF.